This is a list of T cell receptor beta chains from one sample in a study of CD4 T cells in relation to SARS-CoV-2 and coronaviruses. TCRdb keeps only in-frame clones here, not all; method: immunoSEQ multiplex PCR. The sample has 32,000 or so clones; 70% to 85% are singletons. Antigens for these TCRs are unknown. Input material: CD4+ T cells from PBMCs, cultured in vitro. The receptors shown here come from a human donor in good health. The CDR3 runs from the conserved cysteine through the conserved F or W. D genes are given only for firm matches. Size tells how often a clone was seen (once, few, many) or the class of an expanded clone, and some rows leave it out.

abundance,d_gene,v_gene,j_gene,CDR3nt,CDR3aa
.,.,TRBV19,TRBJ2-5,TGTGCCAGTAGTATAGGCCAAGAGACCCAGTACTTC,CASSIGQETQYF
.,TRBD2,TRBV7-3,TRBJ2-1,TGTGCCAGCAGCTTGGGCGGGAGGGCCGGAGATGAGCAGTTCTTC,CASSLGGRAGDEQFF
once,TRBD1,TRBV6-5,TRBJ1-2,TGTGCCAGCACCCTAAGGACAGGGGCCTATGGCTACACCTTC,CASTLRTGAYGYTF
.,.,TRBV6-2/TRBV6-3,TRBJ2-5,TGTGCCAGCAGCCGGGACAACCAAGAGACCCAGTACTTC,CASSRDNQETQYF
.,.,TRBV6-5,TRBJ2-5,TGTGCCAGCAATAAGGGGCTGGAGACCCAGTACTTC,CASNKGLETQYF
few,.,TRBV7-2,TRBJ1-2,TGTGCCAGCAGCTTAAATGAGTGGGGTAGGGGCTACACCTTC,CASSLNEWGRGYTF
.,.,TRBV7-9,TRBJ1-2,TGTGCCAGCAGCTTCCCGAGCTTGTATGGCTACACCTTC,CASSFPSLYGYTF
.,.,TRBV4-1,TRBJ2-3,TGCGCCAGCAGCCAAGAGGGGGCGGTGATGAGCACAGATACGCAGTATTTT,CASSQEGAVMSTDTQYF
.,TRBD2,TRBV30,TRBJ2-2,TGTGCCGGAGACCCTAGCGGCACCGGGGAGCTGTTTTTT,CAGDPSGTGELFF
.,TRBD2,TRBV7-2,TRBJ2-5,TGTGCCAGCAGCGCTCGGGAGGGGGAGACCCAGTACTTC,CASSAREGETQYF
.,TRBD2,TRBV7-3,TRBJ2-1,TGTGCCAGCAGCTTACAGTTCAGCGGGAGAGATAATGAGCAGTTCTTC,CASSLQFSGRDNEQFF
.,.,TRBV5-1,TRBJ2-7,TGCGCCAGCAGCTTGGCGGAGGGGGCGCCTCACGAGCAGTACTTC,CASSLAEGAPHEQYF
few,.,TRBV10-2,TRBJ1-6,TGCGCCAGCAGTCAGTATTACAAGAGCTCCTATAATTCACCCCTCCACTTT,CASSQYYKSSYNSPLHF
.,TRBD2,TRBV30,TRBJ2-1,TGTGCCTGGACGGGACTAGCGGGGGACAATGAGCAGTTCTTC,CAWTGLAGDNEQFF
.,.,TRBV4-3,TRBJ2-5,TGCGCCAGCAGCCCCGGGGGAGGGGGCGGAGAGACCCAGTACTTC,CASSPGGGGGETQYF
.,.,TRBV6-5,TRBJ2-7,TGTGCCAGCAGCCCCCCCGAGGGACTTAGGCAGTACTTC,CASSPPEGLRQYF
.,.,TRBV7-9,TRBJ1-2,TGTGCCAGCAGCTTTGGGGGGTTGGGCGAGGGCTATGGCTACACCTTC,CASSFGGLGEGYGYTF
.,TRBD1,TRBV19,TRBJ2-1,TGTGCCAGCCGAAGACAGGGTAGTGGCAATGAGCAGTTCTTC,CASRRQGSGNEQFF
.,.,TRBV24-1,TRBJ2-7,TGTGCCACCAGTGACCCGACTAGTATCTACGAGCAGTACTTC,CATSDPTSIYEQYF
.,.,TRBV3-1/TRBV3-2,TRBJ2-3,TGTGCCAGCAGCCAAGGTCGTGGAGATACGCAGTATTTT,CASSQGRGDTQYF
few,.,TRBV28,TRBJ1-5,TGTGCCAGCCTCGGGAGGGTGCACCAGCCCCAGCATTTT,CASLGRVHQPQHF
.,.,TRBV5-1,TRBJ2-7,TGCGCCAGCAGCGGGACACACCAAAGTTGGCACTTC,CASSGTHQSWHF
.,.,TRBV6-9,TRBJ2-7,TGTGCCAGCAGTTATTCGTGGCAGCTAATGCACGAGCAGTACTTC,CASSYSWQLMHEQYF
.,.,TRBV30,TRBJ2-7,TGTGCCTGGACGCCACGGGACTCTATTTTATGGGAGCAGTACTTC,CAWTPRDSILWEQYF
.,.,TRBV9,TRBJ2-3,TGTGCCAGCAGCACAACGCCCAGCGCAGCGACGCAGTATTTT,CASSTTPSAATQYF
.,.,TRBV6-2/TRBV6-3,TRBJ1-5,TGTGCCAGCAGTTGGGAGGGTTACAATCAGCCCCAGCATTTT,CASSWEGYNQPQHF
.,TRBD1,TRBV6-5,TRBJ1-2,TGTGCCAGCAGTTCAGATCCTACAGGGGGCCGAAATGGCTACACCTTC,CASSSDPTGGRNGYTF
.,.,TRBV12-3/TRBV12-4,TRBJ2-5,TGTGCCAGCAATTCCTGGGGGGAGACCCAGTACTTC,CASNSWGETQYF
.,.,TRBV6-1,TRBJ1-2,TGTGCCAGCAGTGAATACCCCCCGACAGTCTATGGCTACACCTTC,CASSEYPPTVYGYTF
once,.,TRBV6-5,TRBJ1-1,TGTGCCAGCGAAGGGGCATGGGGGACTGAAGCTTTCTTT,CASEGAWGTEAFF
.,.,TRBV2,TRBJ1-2,TGTGCCAGCAGTGAATCGGGCCTGCTGAACTCTAAATATGGCTACACCTTC,CASSESGLLNSKYGYTF
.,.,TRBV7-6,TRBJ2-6,TGTGCCAGCAGCCCCCAAGGGTTATCTGGGGCCAACGTCCTGACTTTC,CASSPQGLSGANVLTF
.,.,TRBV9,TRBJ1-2,TGTGCCAGCAGCGTAGCGTGGGACGATAGCTATGGCTACACCTTC,CASSVAWDDSYGYTF